This T cell receptor beta chain originates from a study of T-cell memory formation after mild COVID-19. As for the study in general: There were largely donor-specific TCR clusters.

To note about this clonotype: Its matching antigen is unknown.

In germline, CDR1 is SGHKS, CDR2 YYEKEE (reference sequence). The V end lost 4 bases, the J end lost 0 bases, and 12 bases lay between the germline ends. The CDR3 runs 15 residues. MiXCR was run by TCRdb on the 5' RACE reads, yielding one entry per CDR3 protein. The repertoire consists of 200,000 or so distinct CDR3 sequences, with about 18% occurring once and the leading ten covering 2% to 3%. Study-level findings and limits: The main location of contracting CD4+ clones was CM and EM, and that of contracting CD8+ clones was EMRA. Pre-infection memory contained some responding clones, which suggested that cross-reactive memory had joined.

The sample was PBMCs or a T cell subset sorted from them (not recorded which). V is TRBV5-5 and J is TRBJ2-3; D gene ambiguous. The receptor's source is an adult woman who had mild COVID-19 (a few samples of this study predate the infection). Cell type and time point are not known. As DNA, the CDR3 is TGTGCCAGCAGCCCGGGCTATACAAGCACAGATACGCAGTATTTT. Protein: CASSPGYTSTDTQYF.